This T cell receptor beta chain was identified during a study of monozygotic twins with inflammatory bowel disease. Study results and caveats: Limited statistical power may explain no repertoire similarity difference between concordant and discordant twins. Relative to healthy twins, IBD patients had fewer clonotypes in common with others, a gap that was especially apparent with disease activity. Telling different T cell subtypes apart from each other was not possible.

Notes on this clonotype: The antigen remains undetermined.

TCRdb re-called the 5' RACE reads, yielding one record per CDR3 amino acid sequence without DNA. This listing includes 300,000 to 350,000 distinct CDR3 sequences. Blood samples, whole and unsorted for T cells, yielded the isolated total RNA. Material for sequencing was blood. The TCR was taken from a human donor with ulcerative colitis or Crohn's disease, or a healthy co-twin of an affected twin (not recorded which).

This CDR3 reads CASSQEPDRANSPLHF. The V gene is TRBV4-2, the J gene TRBJ1-6; TCRdb outputs TRBD1, but without DNA this stays unchecked. CDR3 length: 16 amino acids. Germline V gene lookup returns CDR1 LGHNA and CDR2 YNFKEQ.